Presented here are 31 T cell receptor beta chains from one specimen sequenced in a study of cytomegalovirus exposure and HLA in healthy donors. The PCR contained 60 Vbeta and 13 Jbeta primers. Assay used: immunoSEQ multiplex PCR; TCRdb lists only in-frame clones, some missing. The data contain more than 150,000 clones, over 75% of them singletons. Sequencing was performed on PBMCs. Receptor source: a girl younger than two in good health and CMV-seronegative.

This chain links TRBV4-1 with TRBJ2-7, with D maybe TRBD1 (5 bases). V lost 2 bases, J lost 0 bases, and 14 bases lay in between. The CDR3 extends over 16 amino acids. Germline loops: CDR1 MGHRA, CDR2 YSYEKL. The CDR3 region has the DNA TGCGCCAGCAGCCAACGTACGGTCGACAGCTCCTACGAGCAGTACTTC. This translates into CASSQRTVDSSYEQYF.

V and J are TRBV7-2 and TRBJ2-7, with 7 positions matching TRBD1. The J segment lost 9 bases and the V segment lost 3 bases, leaving 5 bases of the junction unmatched. This CDR3 has 12 amino acids. CDR1 and CDR2 (germline): SGHTA, FQGNSA. CDR3 amino acids: CASSFQGVGQYF. In nucleotides, the CDR3 is TGTGCCAGCAGCTTCCAGGGGGTCGGGCAGTACTTC.

The J gene is TRBJ2-7, the V gene TRBV5-1; 14 bases are shared with TRBD2. This CDR3 contains 18 residues. The V gene's germline CDR1 is SGHRS and CDR2 YFSETQ. V dropped 6 bases and J dropped 4; count of bases not matched to a gene: 15. CDR3 sequence (DNA): TGCGCCAGCACCCTGACTAGCGGGGGGGCGTCGGGTGTTTACGAGCAGTACTTC. Translated, it gives CASTLTSGGASGVYEQYF.

The V gene is TRBV10-3, the J gene TRBJ2-1, with TRBD2 matching over 14 bases. J was trimmed by 3 bases and V by 9 bases; bases with no gene match: 10. The length of the CDR3 is 17 residues. Germline V gives CDR1 ENHRY, CDR2 SYGVKD. As DNA, the CDR3 is TGTGCCATTTCGGGACTAGCGGGAGCGAATATCTACAATGAGCAGTTCTTC. It translates to CAISGLAGANIYNEQFF.

The chain recombines TRBV2 with TRBJ2-7; possibly TRBD1 for D (6 bases). Germline V gene lookup returns CDR1 SNHLY and CDR2 FYNNEI. The CDR3 covers 15 residues. Trimming took 3 bases from V and 1 from J, leaving 13 bases between them. DNA for the CDR3: TGTGCCAGCAGTGATCGACAGGAATCATCCTACGAGCAGTACTTC. This codes for CASSDRQESSYEQYF. Filled out from reference TRBV2 and TRBJ2-7, the complete variable domain reads EPEVTQTPSHQVTQMGQEVILRCVPISNHLYFYWYRQILGQKVEFLVSFYNNEISEKSEIFDDQFSVERPDGSNFTLKIRSTKLEDSAMYFCASSDRQESSYEQYFGPGTRLTVT.

The J gene is TRBJ1-5, the V gene TRBV30, with D possibly TRBD1 on 5 matching bases. Between the trimmed V and J ends, which lost 2 bases and 7 bases, there was a span of 6 bases. Germline CDR1 and CDR2: GTSNPN and SVGIG (reference sequence). CDR3 length equals 11 residues. The CDR3 sequence is CAWSKGQPQHF. As DNA, the CDR3 is TGTGCCTGGAGTAAGGGGCAGCCCCAGCATTTT.

The chain carries TRBV5-1 and TRBJ2-7, with D perhaps TRBD2 (6 bases). This CDR3 is built from 15 residues. V shed 1 base and J shed 3 bases, with 14 bases lying between them. The germline gives CDR1 SGHRS, CDR2 YFSETQ. The CDR3 region is CASSLPTRQIYEQYF. For the CDR3, the DNA is TGCGCCAGCAGCTTGCCGACTAGACAGATCTACGAGCAGTACTTC. Full variable domain (missing parts from reference TRBV5-1 and TRBJ2-7): KAGVTQTPRYLIKTRGQQVTLSCSPISGHRSVSWYQQTPGQGLQFLFEYFSETQRNKGNFPGRFSGRQFSNSRSEMNVSTLELGDSALYLCASSLPTRQIYEQYFGPGTRLTVT.

The chain joins TRBV11-2 to TRBJ1-1; D is ambiguous. The V end lost 0 bases, the J end lost 8 bases, and 10 bases lay between the germline ends. CDR1 is SGHAT, CDR2 FQNNGV, per germline. The CDR3 spans 13 residues. Here the CDR3 reads CASSLDQGAEAFF. The CDR3 bases are TGTGCCAGCAGCTTAGATCAAGGAGCCGAAGCTTTCTTT.

The gene calls are TRBV5-1 and TRBJ2-5, with D possibly being TRBD2 (5 bases). Germline V lookup: CDR1 SGHRS, CDR2 YFSETQ. Trimming took 3 bases from V and 7 from J, leaving 19 bases between them. CDR3 length: 15 amino acids. Written as DNA, the CDR3 is TGCGCCAGCAGCTCCCACCCGGGAACCTGGGGGACCCAGTACTTC. Its protein is CASSSHPGTWGTQYF.

The rearrangement links TRBV6-5 to TRBJ1-5; D is ambiguous. Trimming shortened V by 0 bases and J by 5 bases, and 5 bases separated the two germline ends. Germline V gives CDR1 MNHEY, CDR2 SVGAGI. The CDR3 is made up of 13 amino acids. CDR3 sequence reads: CASSYSPDQPQHF. The CDR3 DNA follows: TGTGCCAGCAGTTACTCTCCAGATCAGCCCCAGCATTTT.

The J gene is TRBJ1-1, the V gene TRBV30, with D unresolved. This CDR3 has 11 residues. CDR1 is GTSNPN, CDR2 SVGIG, per germline (reference sequence). Trimming removed 3 bases from V and 7 bases from J, with 9 bases in between. CDR3 nucleotide sequence: TGTGCCTGGAGGAAAACTCTTGAAGCTTTCTTT. Translating gives CAWRKTLEAFF.

The rearrangement uses TRBV15 and TRBJ1-2; D not resolved. The CDR3 length is 14 residues. CDR1 and CDR2 (germline): LNHNV, YYDKDF (reference sequence). Trimming removed 1 base from V and 4 bases from J, with 10 bases in between. The CDR3 coding sequence is TGTGCCACCAGCAGAGTGGGAGGGATCTATGGCTACACCTTC. It specifies CATSRVGGIYGYTF.

The chain employs TRBV14 and TRBJ2-7; maybe TRBD1 (6 bases). V dropped 4 bases and J dropped 3 bases, with 10 bases sitting between them. The CDR3 spans 13 residues. Germline-derived CDR1 and CDR2 are SGHDN and FVKESK. Here the CDR3 DNA reads TGTGCCAGCAGCCCCGGGACACTCTACGAGCAGTACTTC. Protein product: CASSPGTLYEQYF.

The rearrangement joins TRBV7-6 to TRBJ2-7, with D possibly TRBD2 on 5 matching bases. With 1 base removed from V and 6 bases from J, the gap between germline ends came to 10 bases. The CDR3 contains 13 residues. Germline CDR1 and CDR2: SGHVS and FNYEAQ. The CDR3 spells CASSLGSETEQYF. The CDR3 DNA is TGTGCCAGCAGCTTAGGTAGCGAAACCGAGCAGTACTTC. The whole variable domain, remainder taken from reference TRBV7-6 and TRBJ2-7, is GAGVSQSPRYKVTKRGQDVALRCDPISGHVSLYWYRQALGQGPEFLTYFNYEAQQDKSGLPNDRFSAERPEGSISTLTIQRTEQRDSAMYRCASSLGSETEQYFGPGTRLTVT.

The J gene is TRBJ1-1, the V gene TRBV5-1, with 7 bases matching TRBD1. Trimming removed 6 bases from V and 2 bases from J; junction bases left unmatched: 4. Per germline, CDR1 SGHRS and CDR2 YFSETQ. The CDR3 length is 13 residues. CDR3 DNA sequence: TGCGCCAGCATGGGGACAGCAAACACTGAAGCTTTCTTT. Protein sequence: CASMGTANTEAFF. Using reference TRBV5-1 and TRBJ1-1 for the parts outside the CDR3, the full variable domain is KAGVTQTPRYLIKTRGQQVTLSCSPISGHRSVSWYQQTPGQGLQFLFEYFSETQRNKGNFPGRFSGRQFSNSRSEMNVSTLELGDSALYLCASMGTANTEAFFGQGTRLTVV.

V and J are TRBV30 and TRBJ1-6; D unclear. V was clipped by 8 bases and J by 10 bases, with 9 bases between them. This CDR3 has 10 residues. Germline CDR1 GTSNPN, CDR2 SVGIG (reference sequence). The CDR3 DNA reads as TGTGCCGAGGGAGCCTCACCCCTCCACTTT. Encoded protein: CAEGASPLHF.

The V call is TRBV6-5, the J call TRBJ1-2; 8 nucleotides align to TRBD1. CDR1 is MNHEY, CDR2 SVGAGI, per germline. V lost 4 bases to trimming and J lost 5 bases; unmatched junction nucleotides: 6. The CDR3 is made up of 14 amino acids. The chain's CDR3 is CASSSTGDGYGYTF. In nucleotides, the CDR3 is TGTGCCAGCAGTTCGACAGGGGATGGATATGGCTACACCTTC.

The genes are TRBV7-2 and TRBJ2-7; tentative D call: TRBD2 (6 bases). Trimming pared 5 bases from V and 7 bases from J, leaving 18 bases between. CDR1 and CDR2 from the germline V gene are SGHTA and FQGNSA. The CDR3 runs 14 residues. In DNA form, the CDR3 reads TGTGCCAGCAGCCATACTAGCCCCATGGGGGAGCAGTACTTC. As protein: CASSHTSPMGEQYF.

The J gene is TRBJ1-2, the V gene TRBV7-2; no reliable D call. V gave up 5 bases and J gave up 2 bases, with 6 bases separating them. Germline CDR1 is SGHTA and CDR2 is FQGNSA. There are 12 residues in the CDR3. CDR3 sequence reads: CASSLLNYGYTF. CDR3 DNA sequence: TGTGCCAGCAGCCTATTGAACTATGGCTACACCTTC.

The chain recombines TRBV27 with TRBJ1-5; the D is unclear. This CDR3 is built from 14 residues. Germline CDR1 reads MNHEY; CDR2 reads SMNVEV (reference sequence). With 0 bases removed from V and 6 bases from J, the gap between germline ends came to 9 bases. CDR3 protein: CASSLSAGFQPQHF. CDR3 DNA sequence: TGTGCCAGCAGTTTATCGGCGGGATTTCAGCCCCAGCATTTT.

The chain is built from TRBV6-1 and TRBJ1-2; no definite D call. There are 13 residues in the CDR3. Germline-derived CDR1 and CDR2 are MNHNS and SASEGT. Trimming removed 7 bases at V and 3 bases at J, with 12 bases between. This CDR3 is CASTRTPDYGYTF. In DNA, the CDR3 is TGTGCCAGCACCCGGACTCCCGACTATGGCTACACCTTC.

In its sample, this clone was seen a few times. This rearrangement joins TRBV7-2 to TRBJ2-7, with 9 nucleotides matching TRBD1. The CDR3 runs to 14 residues. Germline trimming cut 5 bases from V and 1 base from J; bases unmatched to any gene: 3. From germline, CDR1 is SGHTA and CDR2 FQGNSA. For the CDR3, the DNA is TGTGCCAGCAGCCTAGGGACAGGGTCCTACGAGCAGTACTTC. Translating it yields CASSLGTGSYEQYF.

The chain has TRBV12-5 and TRBJ2-1; TRBD1 matches 9 bases. From germline, CDR1 is LGHNT and CDR2 FRNRAP. This CDR3 comprises 14 residues. The V segment lost 8 bases and the J segment 2 bases; nucleotides outside the gene matches: 4. The chain's CDR3 is CASSRDRAYNEQFF. The DNA of the CDR3 is TGTGCTAGTTCCCGGGACAGGGCCTACAATGAGCAGTTCTTC.

V usage is TRBV27 and J usage is TRBJ2-7, with a tentative D call TRBD2 (6 bases). The CDR3 runs 16 residues. Germline V CDR1 and CDR2: MNHEY, SMNVEV (reference sequence). V lost 4 bases and J 3 bases, leaving 19 bases between the germline ends. The CDR3 coding sequence is TGTGCCAGCAGTTCGCTGACTAGATCTCCCCTCTACGAGCAGTACTTC. The encoded protein is CASSSLTRSPLYEQYF.

The chain recombines TRBV20-1 with TRBJ2-1; TRBD2 is a possible D gene (5 bases). Trimming shortened V by 6 bases and J by 10 bases, and 10 bases separated the two germline ends. The CDR3 is 10 amino acids. Per germline, CDR1 DFQATT and CDR2 SNEGSKA (reference sequence). DNA for the CDR3: TGCAGTGCCGGGGTTCAGGAGCAGTTCTTC. Translated, it gives CSAGVQEQFF.

This clone appeared once. The V and J genes are TRBV4-2 and TRBJ2-6; D gene unclear. Germline loops: CDR1 LGHNA, CDR2 YNFKEQ. This CDR3 has 17 amino acids. V was clipped by 1 base and J by 0 bases, with 10 bases between them. CDR3 region: CASSQGAGSSGANVLTF. DNA of the CDR3: TGTGCCAGCAGCCAAGGTGCAGGTAGCTCTGGGGCCAACGTCCTGACTTTC.

The chain recombines TRBV10-3 with TRBJ2-3; D is perhaps TRBD2 (6 bases). The V end lost 6 bases, the J end lost 3 bases, and 10 bases lay between the germline ends. Germline values: CDR1 ENHRY, CDR2 SYGVKD. The CDR3 runs 13 residues. The CDR3 loop reads CAIRTSATDTQYF. The CDR3 DNA is TGTGCCATCAGGACTAGTGCGACAGATACGCAGTATTTT.

The rearrangement uses TRBV5-1 and TRBJ1-2, with 9 nucleotides matching TRBD1. Trimming took 2 bases from V and 3 from J; bases not matched to a gene: 2. The CDR3 length is 14 residues. Germline lookup yields CDR1 SGHRS and CDR2 YFSETQ. CDR3 in DNA: TGCGCCAGCAGCTTTAGGACAGGGGACTATGGCTACACCTTC. As protein: CASSFRTGDYGYTF. Full variable domain (remainder filled in from reference TRBV5-1 and TRBJ1-2): KAGVTQTPRYLIKTRGQQVTLSCSPISGHRSVSWYQQTPGQGLQFLFEYFSETQRNKGNFPGRFSGRQFSNSRSEMNVSTLELGDSALYLCASSFRTGDYGYTFGSGTRLTVV.

The chain recombines TRBV18 with TRBJ2-7; D is uncertain. CDR3 length equals 13 residues. CDR1 is KGHSH and CDR2 is LQKENI in the germline V gene. V was clipped by 4 bases and J by 3 bases, with 10 bases between them. CDR3 in amino acids: CASSHQASYEQYF. The CDR3 DNA is TGTGCCAGCTCACATCAGGCAAGCTACGAGCAGTACTTC.

The CDR3 DNA sequence: TGTGCCAGCAGCCCCCGGGACAAGGGGGACAATGAGCAGTTCTTC. Translation gives CASSPRDKGDNEQFF. V is TRBV7-9 and J is TRBJ2-1; a possible D gene is TRBD1 (6 bases). Germline CDR1 and CDR2: SEHNR and FQNEAQ (reference sequence). V lost 5 bases and J lost 5, with 16 bases in between. The length of the CDR3 is 15 residues.

In its sample, this clone was seen once. The gene calls are TRBV2 and TRBJ2-1; D may be TRBD2 (6 bases). Germline loops: CDR1 SNHLY, CDR2 FYNNEI. The V end lost 8 bases, the J end lost 5 bases, and 16 bases lay between the germline ends. This CDR3 region has 14 residues. Here the CDR3 reads CASSTGVPHNEQFF. As DNA, the CDR3 is TGTGCCAGCTCGACGGGAGTGCCCCACAATGAGCAGTTCTTC.